This T cell receptor beta chain was sequenced for a study of human T cells and chemical hapten exposure. TCRdb used MiXCR to reprocess the RACE reads, holding one entry per CDR3 protein. Of under 50,000 distinct CDR3 sequences listed, 7.5% to 8% are singletons. The time point denotes: pre-sensitization, week 0. Treatment of the sample: therapeutic diphenylcyclopropenone sensitization with weekly scalp DPC. The sample here was whole blood, taken in connection with sensitization to the hapten diphenylcyclopropenone (DPC). The receptor was derived from a woman in her forties or fifties with alopecia areata. Some clones in this sample may be carry-over from other donors' samples.

The CDR3 spells CASSLVGGTGELFF. The DNA of the CDR3 is TGTGCCAGCAGCTTAGTCGGCGGCACCGGGGAGCTGTTTTTT. This chain uses TRBV11-2 with TRBJ2-2; D is unresolved. The V and J ends lost 1 base and 4 bases respectively, with 7 bases between them. Germline assignment: CDR1 SGHAT and CDR2 FQNNGV. CDR3 length equals 14 residues.